The 17 T cell receptor beta chains given below trace back to one sample, sequenced in a study of T cell responses to AZD1222 COVID-19 vaccine. This table comes from immunoSEQ multiplex PCR, and its TCRdb copy is limited to in-frame clones, with some not included. The sample holds about 120,000 clones; around 87% are singletons and the top ten take 1.2%. This specimen was peripheral blood, taken on day 0 of AZD1222 vaccination. These receptors were collected from an adult in good health.

This clone was picked up one time. V is TRBV3-1 (or the pseudogene TRBV3-2) and J is TRBJ2-7; 8 nucleotides line up with TRBD2. Looked up from germline, CDR1 is LGHDT and CDR2 is YNNKEL (reference sequence). The CDR3 runs to 15 residues. The ends lost 4 bases at V and 1 base at J; junction bases unmatched: 6. The CDR3 protein is CASSPYSGASYEQYF. The CDR3 nucleotides read TGTGCCAGCAGCCCCTATAGCGGGGCTTCCTACGAGCAGTACTTC.

This clone was found once. This chain's CDR3 is CASSIGAGTGELFF. The CDR3, as DNA: TGTGCCAGTAGTATTGGGGCGGGGACCGGGGAGCTGTTTTTT. This rearrangement joins TRBV19 to TRBJ2-2; D perhaps matches TRBD2 (6 bases). Trimming shortened V by 3 bases and J by 5 bases, and 10 bases separated the two germline ends. The CDR3 contains 14 residues. Germline V gene sequence: CDR1 LNHDA, CDR2 SQIVND (reference sequence).

This clone has a single count. The chain joins TRBV19 to TRBJ2-5, with 7 bases that match TRBD1. Germline CDR1 LNHDA, CDR2 SQIVND (reference sequence). This CDR3 is 14 amino acids long. Losses at the gene ends were 5 bases for V and 3 bases for J; bases not matched to a gene: 6. The CDR3 protein is CASSSWTGEETQYF. CDR3 sequence (DNA): TGTGCCAGTAGTTCTTGGACAGGAGAAGAGACCCAGTACTTC.

The rearrangement links TRBV7-9 to TRBJ2-3, with 7 nucleotides matching TRBD2. V lost 6 bases, J lost 8 bases, and 14 bases stayed unmatched. The germline CDR1 and CDR2 sequences are SEHNR and FQNEAQ (reference sequence). CDR3 size: 15 residues. CDR3: CASRLPLAPVATQYF. DNA of the CDR3: TGTGCCAGCAGACTTCCACTAGCGCCGGTGGCTACGCAGTATTTT.

The chain couples TRBV11-2 to TRBJ1-6, with 7 positions matching TRBD1. The trim removed 6 bases at V and 9 bases at J, leaving 11 bases unmatched. The CDR3 extends over 15 amino acids. Germline V gene sequence: CDR1 SGHAT, CDR2 FQNNGV. The CDR3 protein is CASRRPGTAPSPLHF. CDR3 DNA sequence: TGTGCCAGCAGACGCCCCGGGACAGCTCCTTCACCCCTCCACTTT.

The genes are TRBV7-6 and TRBJ1-5; TRBD1 might be the D (5 bases). V shed 1 base and J shed 2 bases, with 9 bases lying between them. This CDR3 is 15 amino acids long. Looked up from germline, CDR1 is SGHVS and CDR2 is FNYEAQ. The chain's CDR3 is CASSLEVGGNQPQHF. In nucleotides, the CDR3 is TGTGCCAGCAGCTTAGAAGTAGGGGGCAATCAGCCCCAGCATTTT.

This clone was found a few times. The chain uses TRBV3-1 (or the pseudogene TRBV3-2) and TRBJ1-2; D may be TRBD1 (5 bases). This CDR3 contains 14 residues. CDR1 and CDR2 (germline): LGHDT, YNNKEL (reference sequence). V dropped 4 bases and J dropped 1 base, with 10 bases sitting between them. The CDR3 DNA reads as TGTGCCAGCAGCCTACAAAGGGGTAACTATGGCTACACCTTC. Protein sequence: CASSLQRGNYGYTF.

The chain recombines TRBV7-2 with TRBJ1-5; 8 bases are shared with TRBD1. This CDR3 spans 14 amino acids. Germline CDR1 SGHTA, CDR2 FQGNSA. With 5 bases clipped from V and 6 bases from J, the junction kept 6 bases outside the gene matches. DNA for the CDR3: TGTGCCAGCAGCAGTGCAGGGGGCCCTCAGCCCCAGCATTTT. Its translation is CASSSAGGPQPQHF.

The chain joins TRBV4-3 to TRBJ2-1; D is uncertain. Germline-derived CDR1 and CDR2 are LGHNA and YSLEER. The germline V and J ends were trimmed by 1 base and 5 bases, with 15 bases remaining between them. The CDR3 consists of 16 residues. The CDR3 DNA sequence: TGCGCCAGCAGCCAAGCTCCCCTGGGCGGTCACAATGAGCAGTTCTTC. Protein sequence: CASSQAPLGGHNEQFF.

The chain recombines TRBV11-2 with TRBJ2-3; 12 bases are shared with TRBD2. Germline assignment: CDR1 SGHAT and CDR2 FQNNGV. J lost 8 bases, V lost 1 base, and 10 bases had no gene match. CDR3 length: 17 amino acids. This chain's CDR3 is CASSLVPSGGAVGTQYF. The CDR3, as DNA: TGTGCCAGCAGCTTAGTGCCTAGCGGGGGGGCCGTAGGTACGCAGTATTTT.

The chain recombines TRBV27 with TRBJ2-7, with 8 bases that match TRBD2. This CDR3 is 17 amino acids long. V gave up 2 bases and J gave up 3 bases; unmatched junction bases: 12. Germline V gene sequence: CDR1 MNHEY, CDR2 SMNVEV (reference sequence). The CDR3 nucleotides read TGTGCCAGCAGTTTAACCCCTCGGGGTAGCGGGATCTACGAGCAGTACTTC. Amino acids: CASSLTPRGSGIYEQYF.

The V call is TRBV12-5, the J call TRBJ1-4; D is ambiguous. Trimming cost V 3 bases and J 4 bases, with 9 bases left between them. Germline assignment: CDR1 LGHNT and CDR2 FRNRAP. The CDR3 sequence is 14 residues long. CDR3 sequence: CASGFGLSNEKLFF. CDR3 DNA: TGTGCTAGTGGTTTTGGGCTTAGTAATGAAAAACTGTTTTTT.

This chain joins TRBV7-2 and TRBJ2-2; D possibly uses TRBD1 or TRBD2 (6 bases each). The germline V and J ends were trimmed by 3 bases and 1 base, with 15 bases remaining between them. Looked up from germline, CDR1 is SGHTA and CDR2 is FQGNSA. CDR3 length equals 17 residues. The CDR3 loop reads CASSFRGGRKNTGELFF. In nucleotides, the CDR3 is TGTGCCAGCAGCTTTAGAGGGGGGCGGAAGAACACCGGGGAGCTGTTTTTT.

The J gene is TRBJ1-1, the V gene TRBV4-3, with unresolved D. Germline CDR1 and CDR2: LGHNA and YSLEER. The V end lost 3 bases, the J end lost 1 base, and 6 bases lay between the germline ends. This CDR3 region has 13 residues. The CDR3 protein is CASSHQGNTEAFF. CDR3 DNA sequence: TGCGCCAGCAGCCATCAAGGGAACACTGAAGCTTTCTTT.

V gene TRBV18 combines with J gene TRBJ2-2; tentatively, D is TRBD1 or TRBD2 (5 bases each). The CDR3 has 22 amino acids. The germline V gene encodes CDR1 KGHSH and CDR2 LQKENI. With 6 bases removed from V and 2 bases from J, the gap between germline ends came to 34 bases. The CDR3 reads CASSRRNILPRDGNSNTGELFF. The DNA for the CDR3 is TGTGCCAGCTCGCGTCGAAATATCCTCCCCCGGGACGGAAACTCAAACACCGGGGAGCTGTTTTTT.

The chain recombines TRBV27 with TRBJ2-5, with no clear D. Germline CDR1 reads MNHEY; CDR2 reads SMNVEV (reference sequence). This CDR3 is 12 amino acids long. Trimming stripped 4 bases from V and 1 base from J, with 4 bases between. In nucleotides, the CDR3 is TGTGCCAGCAGTTCGCTCCAAGAGACCCAGTACTTC. Translated, it gives CASSSLQETQYF.

This rearrangement joins TRBV7-2 to TRBJ2-1, with TRBD2 as a possible D gene (6 bases). CDR3 length: 15 residues. Germline V gene data show CDR1 as SGHTA and CDR2 as FQGNSA. Trimming removed 2 bases at V and 1 base at J, with 9 bases between. The CDR3 loop reads CASSLLGGSYNEQFF. CDR3 coding DNA: TGTGCCAGCAGCTTACTGGGGGGATCCTACAATGAGCAGTTCTTC.